The next 11 T cell receptor beta chains were all read from a single sample in a study of blood T cell repertoires in COVID-19 (TCRdb year 2020). The library was prepared using the immunoSEQ multiplex PCR assay. As stored in TCRdb, this immuneACCESS dataset retains in-frame rearrangements with V and J assigned. A fraction of the clones does not appear; measured against another copy, unresolved V genes explain less than half of the discrepancy, and the remainder lacks a known reason. This sample gives roughly 190,000 clones in total; roughly 84% of them show up just once. The top ten clones comprise 3.2% of the sample. The sequenced sample consisted of PBMCs or T cells enriched from blood (not recorded which). Source of these receptors: a woman aged 25 to 45 who had been exposed to COVID-19.

The chain combines TRBV27 with TRBJ2-5; TRBD1 agrees at 9 bases. Unmatched junction bases numbered 6, after V lost 2 bases and J lost 2 bases. The germline gives CDR1 MNHEY, CDR2 SMNVEV (reference sequence). This CDR3 has 16 amino acids. CDR3 in DNA: TGTGCCAGCAGTTTAGCCCTGGGACAGGGACAAGAGACCCAGTACTTC. Protein product: CASSLALGQGQETQYF.

J is TRBJ1-1 and V is TRBV5-1; 8 bases are shared with TRBD1. The germline V gene encodes CDR1 SGHRS and CDR2 YFSETQ. V shed 1 base and J 6 bases; nucleotides not matched to a gene: 8. This CDR3 contains 15 residues. CDR3 bases: TGCGCCAGCAGCTTGCAAGGACAGGGCTTTTCTGAAGCTTTCTTT. As protein: CASSLQGQGFSEAFF.

This chain joins TRBV19 and TRBJ1-2; perhaps TRBD1 as D (5 bases). The CDR3 consists of 14 residues. Trimming left V 10 bases short and J 4 bases short, with 19 bases between. Germline assignment: CDR1 LNHDA and CDR2 SQIVND (reference sequence). In DNA form, the CDR3 reads TGTGCCATCGGACCGACAGAAGGGATCTATGGCTACACCTTC. This encodes CAIGPTEGIYGYTF.

J is TRBJ1-4 and V is TRBV7-9; D possibly corresponds to TRBD1 (6 bases). Deletions cut 3 bases from V and 7 bases from J, with 15 bases between. This CDR3 is built from 15 residues. Germline loops: CDR1 SEHNR, CDR2 FQNEAQ (reference sequence). The chain's CDR3 is CASSLARGLGEKLFF. The CDR3 region has the DNA TGTGCCAGCAGCTTGGCTAGGGGGTTGGGTGAAAAACTGTTTTTT.

This chain connects TRBV25-1 to TRBJ1-6, with 7 bases fitting TRBD1. Unmatched junction bases numbered 5, after V lost 2 bases and J lost 10 bases. Germline assignment: CDR1 MGHDK and CDR2 SYGVNS. There are 14 residues in the CDR3. The CDR3 reads CASSEGGGTSPLHF. CDR3 in DNA: TGTGCCAGCAGTGAAGGAGGGGGCACCTCACCCCTCCACTTT. Drawing the rest from reference TRBV25-1 and TRBJ1-6, the complete variable domain is EADIYQTPRYLVIGTGKKITLECSQTMGHDKMYWYQQDPGMELHLIHYSYGVNSTEKGDLSSESTVSRIRTEHFPLTLESARPSHTSQYLCASSEGGGTSPLHFGNGTRLTVT.

This chain uses TRBV3-1 (or the pseudogene TRBV3-2) with TRBJ2-7, with 7 bases matching TRBD1. V dropped 1 base and J dropped 3; count of bases not matched to a gene: 3. Germline-derived CDR1 and CDR2 are LGHDT and YNNKEL (reference sequence). This CDR3 comprises 14 residues. The CDR3, as DNA: TGTGCCAGCAGCCAAGGGAGACAGGGCTACGAGCAGTACTTC. Protein sequence: CASSQGRQGYEQYF.

The chain carries TRBV5-8 and TRBJ1-2, with TRBD1 matching over 9 bases. Germline-derived CDR1 and CDR2 are SGHTS and YDEGEE. There are 14 residues in the CDR3. V lost 8 bases and J lost 3; bases outside the gene matches: 8. The CDR3 DNA reads TGTGCCAGGAGGGGGGACAGGGCTGACTATGGCTACACCTTC. This sequence encodes CARRGDRADYGYTF.

The J gene is TRBJ2-3, the V gene TRBV19; D is undetermined. Trimming removed 2 bases at V and 0 bases at J, with 6 bases between. Germline assignment: CDR1 LNHDA and CDR2 SQIVND (reference sequence). CDR3 length: 14 amino acids. The CDR3 region is CASSISVSTDTQYF. The CDR3 DNA sequence: TGTGCCAGTAGTATATCGGTTAGCACAGATACGCAGTATTTT.

The chain combines TRBV5-1 with TRBJ2-3, with 9 bases aligning to TRBD2. The V gene's germline CDR1 is SGHRS and CDR2 YFSETQ. The CDR3 consists of 17 residues. V gave up 6 bases and J gave up 6 bases; unmatched junction bases: 17. In nucleotides, the CDR3 is TGCGCCAGCACCAGCGGTTGGGCGGGGGGGCCAAGGGATACGCAGTATTTT. Translation gives CASTSGWAGGPRDTQYF.

The chain is built from TRBV7-9 and TRBJ2-7, with a tentative D call TRBD2 (5 bases). The V end lost 4 bases, the J end lost 1 base, and 11 bases lay between the germline ends. The CDR3 has 14 amino acids. Per the germline V gene, CDR1 is SEHNR and CDR2 is FQNEAQ (reference sequence). In DNA form, the CDR3 reads TGTGCCAGCAGCTCACGGACTCAATCCTACGAGCAGTACTTC. This sequence encodes CASSSRTQSYEQYF.

The rearrangement joins TRBV20-1 to TRBJ1-1; 7 bases agree with TRBD1. With V trimmed by 6 bases and J by 8 bases, 6 bases remained unmatched. Germline V gene data show CDR1 as DFQATT and CDR2 as SNEGSKA (reference sequence). This CDR3 spans 11 amino acids. The DNA of the CDR3 is TGCAGTGCCACCACAGGGGTCGAAGCTTTCTTT. Translation: CSATTGVEAFF.